This paragraph reports one T cell receptor (beta chain). No antigen is known for it. Per germline, CDR1 GTSNPN and CDR2 SVGIG (reference sequence). The CDR3 totals 13 residues. V lost 0 bases to trimming and J lost 3 bases, with 8 bases between them. Preparation of the bulk TCR libraries relied on previously described methods and listed TCR primers. MiXCR, applied by TCRdb to the PCR reads, yields one record per CDR3 protein. The sample contains around 300,000 distinct CDR3 sequences, 24% of which appear only once. These data belong to a study of molecular identifiers for immune sequencing clone quantification. Overall study findings and caveats: Beyond 20 RNA copies, clones held over 97% of effector molecules, compared with under 1% in naive cells.

V usage is TRBV30 and J usage is TRBJ1-1, with D possibly matching TRBD1 (5 bases). The sequencing sample was made of naive CD8+ T cells from blood, with Jurkat cell RNA spiked in. As to subset: FACS-sorted CD8+CD4-CCR7+CD45RA+ naive T cells. This clonotype originated in a human donor in good health. Some libraries in this study had Jurkat cell RNA spiked in. The DNA for the CDR3 is TGTGCCTGGAGTGTCGGGGGAGACACTGAAGCTTTCTTT. It codes for CAWSVGGDTEAFF.